The present entry profiles one T cell receptor (beta chain) with its context. This specimen belongs to a study of blood T cell repertoires in COVID-19. Study in general: Sites in the United States, Italy and Spain provided acute and convalescent COVID-19 samples. The analysed material was cDNA or gDNA that came from T cells, B-cell-depleted T cells, or PBMCs.

The CDR3 sequence is 13 residues long. V was cut by 6 bases and J by 2 bases, with 10 bases left in between. Per the original data handling: Amplification of reference gene primers was used by the study to estimate nucleated cell counts. Profiling relied on immunoSEQ multiplex PCR, and the TCRdb table lists in-frame clones only, not all of them. The V and J calls and the clone size are those of that table, but D and trimming were determined from the DNA. This sample has 200,000 to 250,000 clones, with about 90% found just once. Sequenced: peripheral blood. This sequence originates from a man aged 25 to 40 with acute or convalescent COVID-19. The rearrangement joins TRBV12-3 or TRBV12-4 to TRBJ2-5; D is possibly TRBD2 (6 bases). The CDR3 sequence is CASSRDSQETQYF. The DNA for the CDR3 is TGTGCCAGCAGCCGGGACTCTCAAGAGACCCAGTACTTC.